The 17 T cell receptor beta chains below come from one sample, sequenced in a study of cytomegalovirus exposure and HLA in healthy donors (dated by TCRdb to about 2017). The library came from the immunoSEQ multiplex PCR assay. Held by TCRdb, this immuneACCESS table contains in-frame sequences only and omits some clones. Under half of the omission traces to an unresolved V gene where checked; the cause of the rest is unknown. This sample comprises about 170,000 clones, 80% to 90% of them detected only once. The top ten clonotypes cover 5.7% of the sample. The sample consisted of PBMCs. All receptors derive from a woman younger than 45 in good health and CMV-seronegative.

This chain connects TRBV7-9 to TRBJ1-1, with a possible D match to TRBD1 (5 bases). Trimming removed 4 bases from V and 4 bases from J, with 10 bases in between. Looked up from germline, CDR1 is SEHNR and CDR2 is FQNEAQ (reference sequence). The CDR3 consists of 13 residues. The CDR3 DNA reads as TGTGCCAGCAGCTGGCAGGGTACCACTGAAGCTTTCTTT. Its protein is CASSWQGTTEAFF. Full variable domain (rest looked up from reference TRBV7-9 and TRBJ1-1): DTGVSQNPRHKITKRGQNVTFRCDPISEHNRLYWYRQTLGQGPEFLTYFQNEAQLEKSRLLSDRFSAERPKGSFSTLEIQRTEQGDSAMYLCASSWQGTTEAFFGQGTRLTVV.

The chain links TRBV2 to TRBJ2-3; 8 bases agree with TRBD2. From germline, CDR1 is SNHLY and CDR2 FYNNEI. The CDR3 consists of 15 residues. V shed 6 bases and J 0 bases; nucleotides not matched to a gene: 5. CDR3 sequence reads: CASRSSGASTDTQYF. The CDR3, as DNA: TGTGCCAGCAGGAGTAGCGGGGCGAGCACAGATACGCAGTATTTT.

V gene TRBV27 combines with J gene TRBJ1-1; tentative D call: TRBD1 (6 bases). The CDR3 sequence is 13 residues long. Trimming removed 0 bases from V and 5 bases from J, with 7 bases in between. Germline CDR1 is MNHEY and CDR2 is SMNVEV (reference sequence). CDR3: CASSLSQGTEAFF. In DNA, the CDR3 is TGTGCCAGCAGTTTATCACAGGGAACTGAAGCTTTCTTT.

This clone was counted once. The chain combines TRBV18 with TRBJ2-3, with D perhaps TRBD2 (5 bases). The CDR3 has 15 residues. Germline values: CDR1 KGHSH, CDR2 LQKENI. V was cut by 2 bases and J by 3 bases, with 12 bases left in between. The CDR3: CASSPEAAKTDTQYF. The CDR3 nucleotides read TGTGCCAGCTCACCAGAAGCGGCAAAAACAGATACGCAGTATTTT.

This clone was counted only a few times. The chain recombines TRBV4-1 with TRBJ1-1; D possibly corresponds to TRBD1 (6 bases). In germline, CDR1 is MGHRA, CDR2 YSYEKL. V lost 1 base, J lost 3 bases, and 12 bases lay in between. This CDR3 is built from 15 residues. The chain's CDR3 is CASSQGSGDHTEAFF. CDR3 bases: TGCGCCAGCAGCCAAGGATCAGGGGACCACACTGAAGCTTTCTTT.

The genes are TRBV5-1 and TRBJ2-7; TRBD1 matches 12 bases. V trimming: 4 bases; J trimming: 5 bases; junction bases outside the gene matches: 7. Germline loops: CDR1 SGHRS, CDR2 YFSETQ. The length of the CDR3 is 15 residues. The CDR3 loop is CASSRPGQGANEQYF. The DNA for the CDR3 is TGCGCCAGCAGCCGCCCGGGACAGGGGGCAAACGAGCAGTACTTC.

This clone was detected once. The gene calls are TRBV30 and TRBJ2-7; D remains unclear. Germline loops: CDR1 GTSNPN, CDR2 SVGIG (reference sequence). The V end lost 1 base, the J end lost 3 bases, and 7 bases lay between the germline ends. The CDR3 spans 12 residues. The CDR3 reads CAWSEGSYEQYF. Written as DNA, the CDR3 is TGTGCCTGGAGTGAGGGCAGCTACGAGCAGTACTTC. Filled out from reference TRBV30 and TRBJ2-7, the complete variable domain reads SQTIHQWPATLVQPVGSPLSLECTVEGTSNPNLYWYRQAAGRGLQLLFYSVGIGQISSEVPQNLSASRPQDRQFILSSKKLLLSDSGFYLCAWSEGSYEQYFGPGTRLTVT.

The CDR3, as DNA: TGTGCCAGCAGCCCAACCGGGACAGGGATAGTCTACGAGCAGTACTTC. Protein product: CASSPTGTGIVYEQYF. This chain joins TRBV5-5 and TRBJ2-7, with TRBD1 matching 9 bases. This CDR3 has 16 residues. From germline, CDR1 is SGHKS and CDR2 YYEKEE (reference sequence). Trimming took 4 bases from V and 3 from J; bases not matched to a gene: 11.

In its sample, this clone was seen a few times. The CDR3 DNA sequence: TGTGCCAGCAGCTCTAGCGGTACCTACGAGCAGTACTTC. It is translated as CASSSSGTYEQYF. The gene calls are TRBV7-2 and TRBJ2-7; 7 bases are shared with TRBD2. Germline V gives CDR1 SGHTA, CDR2 FQGNSA. With V trimmed by 4 bases and J by 2 bases, 2 bases remained unmatched. The CDR3 extends over 13 amino acids.

This chain links TRBV2 with TRBJ1-1; D is possibly TRBD1 (6 bases). The CDR3 runs to 13 residues. The V end was cut by 2 bases, the J end by 6 bases, with 10 bases between. Germline assignment: CDR1 SNHLY and CDR2 FYNNEI. The CDR3 here is CASSENGGAEAFF. DNA of the CDR3: TGTGCCAGCAGTGAAAATGGGGGCGCTGAAGCTTTCTTT.

The gene calls are TRBV10-3 and TRBJ2-5, with D possibly TRBD1 on 6 matching bases. The CDR3 covers 12 residues. CDR1 ENHRY and CDR2 SYGVKD come from the germline V gene. V was clipped by 10 bases and J by 2 bases, with 11 bases between them. The CDR3 sequence: CATRQDQETQYF. In DNA form, the CDR3 reads TGTGCCACTCGACAGGATCAAGAGACCCAGTACTTC.

DNA for the CDR3: TGTGCCAGCAGCTTGGGGGAGGGGGTGTTTCAGCCCCAGCATTTT. Translating it yields CASSLGEGVFQPQHF. This sequence joins TRBV7-9 and TRBJ1-5; the D gene is possibly TRBD1 (6 bases). CDR1 is SEHNR, CDR2 FQNEAQ, per germline (reference sequence). Trimming removed 3 bases at V and 6 bases at J, with 15 bases between. The CDR3 spans 15 residues.

The chain employs TRBV5-1 and TRBJ1-4, with a tentative D call TRBD1 (6 bases). The CDR3 consists of 15 residues. V was clipped by 0 bases and J by 6 bases, with 12 bases between them. CDR1 and CDR2 (germline): SGHRS, YFSETQ. CDR3: CASSLEQGGYEKLFF. CDR3 DNA sequence: TGCGCCAGCAGCTTGGAACAGGGAGGATATGAAAAACTGTTTTTT.

This chain joins TRBV5-1 and TRBJ1-2; no clear D. Trimming took 5 bases from V and 4 from J, leaving 18 bases between them. CDR1 and CDR2 (germline): SGHRS, YFSETQ. The CDR3 runs 15 residues. The CDR3 DNA reads TGCGCCAGCAGACTACTACCTGAGGGCTCCTATGGCTACACCTTC. It translates to CASRLLPEGSYGYTF.

The V gene is TRBV6-5, the J gene TRBJ1-1, with 9 bases matching TRBD1. The CDR3 runs 14 residues. V dropped 6 bases and J dropped 10; count of bases not matched to a gene: 12. Germline V gives CDR1 MNHEY, CDR2 SVGAGI. For the CDR3, the DNA is TGTGCCAGCAGACACCAGACGACAGGGGGTACAGCTTTCTTT. Protein product: CASRHQTTGGTAFF.

V is TRBV19 and J is TRBJ1-5; D gene uncertain. V was clipped by 8 bases and J by 4 bases, with 15 bases between them. The CDR3 length is 14 residues. The germline CDR1 and CDR2 sequences are LNHDA and SQIVND (reference sequence). The CDR3 sequence is CASAGWASNQPQHF. CDR3 in DNA: TGTGCCAGTGCGGGCTGGGCGTCTAATCAGCCCCAGCATTTT.

The chain combines TRBV29-1 with TRBJ2-1; D could derive from TRBD1 or TRBD2 (6 bases each). The CDR3 length is 13 residues. Germline V gene sequence: CDR1 SQVTM, CDR2 ANQGSEA. V lost 7 bases, J lost 3 bases, and 13 bases lay in between. This chain's CDR3 is CSGGLANYNEQFF. CDR3 coding DNA: TGCAGCGGGGGGCTAGCGAACTACAATGAGCAGTTCTTC.